This T cell receptor (beta chain) was recovered during a study of beta chain features in type 1 diabetes. The overall study: Patients were similar to healthy donors in age and gender (as well as in cell yields).

The study reverse transcribed the entire isolated RNA, so it sequenced expressed TCRB transcripts. Assay: immunoSEQ multiplex PCR; the TCRdb copy retains only in-frame clones and omits some. The sample lists about 230,000 clones, around 10% occurring once. The CDR3 is made up of 13 amino acids. The germline CDR1 and CDR2 sequences are GTSNPN and SVGIG (reference sequence). V gave up 7 bases and J gave up 0 bases, with 9 bases separating them. The sample was naive CD4+ T cells from blood. This TCR came from a woman between 18 and 30 years old in good health. The V call is TRBV30, the J call TRBJ2-2; D is uncertain. CDR3 in amino acids: CASSQSNTGELFF. In DNA, the CDR3 is TGTGCCTCGTCCCAGTCGAACACCGGGGAGCTGTTTTTT.